The subject of this entry is one T cell receptor (beta chain). The PCR made use of 60 Vbeta and 13 Jbeta primers. Some clones are missing from TCRdb's copy, which holds only in-frame ones; the method was immunoSEQ multiplex PCR. The sample yields under 140,000 clones, around four fifths seen once. The sample originates from a study of cytomegalovirus exposure and HLA in healthy donors. Trimming pared 1 base from V and 2 bases from J, leaving 9 bases between. This CDR3 comprises 15 residues. CDR1 LGHNA and CDR2 YSLEER come from the germline V gene. Sequencing was done on a sample of PBMCs. This sequence joins TRBV4-3 and TRBJ1-5; D is undetermined. This receptor was obtained from a man aged 30 to 39 in good health and CMV-seropositive. The CDR3 DNA reads as TGCGCCAGCAGCCAAGTTCACCGGGGCAATCAGCCCCAGCATTTT. It translates to CASSQVHRGNQPQHF.